Below are 11 T cell receptor beta chains sequenced from a single sample in a study of T-cell reconstitution after alpha-beta-depleted transplantation in children. A library of TCRbeta sequences, prepared with unique molecular identifiers, was generated. TCRdb processed the PCR reads anew with MiXCR; each CDR3 protein has one entry. Of roughly 500,000 distinct CDR3 sequences listed, around 16% are singletons. This specimen was PBMCs from the stem cell graft donor, taken from the stem cell graft. The receptors were gathered from a human donor who donated a stem cell graft to a child with acute lymphoblastic leukemia.

The genes are TRBV15 and TRBJ2-7, with 10 positions matching TRBD2. Germline trimming cut 11 bases from V and 2 bases from J; bases unmatched to any gene: 6. This CDR3 is 13 amino acids long. The germline gives CDR1 LNHNV, CDR2 YYDKDF (reference sequence). CDR3 sequence (DNA): TGTGCCTCGTCAACTAGCGGGACCTACGAGCAGTACTTC. Protein sequence: CASSTSGTYEQYF.

The J gene is TRBJ2-2, the V gene TRBV5-1, with 14 bases identical to TRBD2. CDR3 length equals 18 residues. Germline CDR1 and CDR2: SGHRS and YFSETQ. J lost 4 bases, V lost 4 bases, and 9 bases had no gene match. As DNA, the CDR3 is TGCGCCAGCAGCCTGACTAGCGGGAGGGCCATTATCACCGGGGAGCTGTTTTTT. This gives the protein CASSLTSGRAIITGELFF.

This clonotype was recorded a few times. This sequence joins TRBV12-3 or TRBV12-4 and TRBJ2-5, with TRBD1 matching 7 bases. The CDR3 totals 16 residues. Trimming cost V 3 bases and J 4 bases; bases outside gene matches: 11. This CDR3 reads CASSLDRDRGVETQYF. Here the CDR3 DNA reads TGTGCCAGCAGTTTGGACCGGGACAGAGGTGTAGAGACCCAGTACTTC.

This clonotype was counted only a few times. The chain is built from TRBV6-5 and TRBJ1-4; 11 bases are a match to TRBD1. Germline trimming cut 10 bases from V and 6 bases from J; bases unmatched to any gene: 1. CDR3 length: 12 amino acids. Germline V CDR1 and CDR2: MNHEY, SVGAGI. This chain's CDR3 is CATGQGDEKLFF. The CDR3 nucleotides are TGTGCCACGGGACAGGGGGATGAAAAACTGTTTTTT.

The chain has TRBV20-1 and TRBJ1-2; no clear D. Germline CDR1 reads DFQATT; CDR2 reads SNEGSKA (reference sequence). This CDR3 contains 13 residues. V gave up 5 bases and J gave up 6 bases, with 16 bases separating them. CDR3 protein: CSASHTGVDGYTF. Written as DNA, the CDR3 is TGCAGTGCTTCACACACCGGCGTGGATGGCTACACCTTC.

This clonotype was recorded a few times. The J gene is TRBJ2-2, the V gene TRBV7-8, with a weak D call TRBD2 (6 bases). The germline V and J ends were trimmed by 1 base and 6 bases, with 12 bases remaining between them. This CDR3 contains 15 residues. Germline V gene data show CDR1 as SGHVS and CDR2 as FQNEAQ. The CDR3 nucleotides read TGTGCCAGCAGCTTAGGACTAGGAATGTCCGGGGAGCTGTTTTTT. Protein product: CASSLGLGMSGELFF. Complete variable domain (other parts from reference TRBV7-8 and TRBJ2-2): GAGVSQSPRYKVAKRGQDVALRCDPISGHVSLFWYQQALGQGPEFLTYFQNEAQLDKSGLPSDRFFAERPEGSVSTLKIQRTQQEDSAVYLCASSLGLGMSGELFFGEGSRLTVL.

This clonotype was seen a few times. This chain connects TRBV4-2 to TRBJ2-1; 12 positions match TRBD2. The junction had 5 bases not matched to a gene; V was cut back by 1 base and J by 10 bases. Germline V gene sequence: CDR1 LGHNA, CDR2 YNFKEQ. The CDR3 has 15 residues. The chain's CDR3 is CASSQVLAGGGEQFF. CDR3 DNA: TGTGCCAGCAGCCAAGTACTAGCGGGAGGTGGAGAGCAGTTCTTC.

This clonotype was picked up a small number of times. V is TRBV9 and J is TRBJ2-3, with a weak D call TRBD1 (5 bases). Trimming left V 4 bases short and J 6 bases short, with 15 bases between. Germline values: CDR1 SGDLS, CDR2 YYNGEE. The CDR3 covers 14 residues. The CDR3 nucleotides are TGTGCCAGCAGCCCAGCAGGGTGGGCGGATACGCAGTATTTT. Protein sequence: CASSPAGWADTQYF.

The J gene is TRBJ2-7, the V gene TRBV10-3, with 11 bases fitting TRBD2. V trimming: 0 bases; J trimming: 0 bases; junction bases outside the gene matches: 1. CDR1 and CDR2 from the germline V gene are ENHRY and SYGVKD. The length of the CDR3 is 16 residues. CDR3 DNA sequence: TGTGCCATCAGTGAGTCCGGGACTAGCGGCTCCTACGAGCAGTACTTC. Its translation: CAISESGTSGSYEQYF.

The V call is TRBV7-9, the J call TRBJ2-6; TRBD2 might be the D (6 bases). The germline V gene has CDR1 SEHNR and CDR2 FQNEAQ (reference sequence). The V and J ends lost 4 bases and 0 bases respectively, with 13 bases between them. CDR3 length: 17 amino acids. In DNA form, the CDR3 reads TGTGCCAGCAGCTCACAAGACGGGAGCTCTGGGGCCAACGTCCTGACTTTC. As protein: CASSSQDGSSGANVLTF.

V usage is TRBV3-1 and J usage is TRBJ2-3, with 11 nucleotides matching TRBD2. The CDR3 loop spans 17 amino acids. Germline V gene lookup returns CDR1 LGHDT and CDR2 YNNKEL (reference sequence). After removal of 0 bases from V and 3 bases from J, the junction contained 5 bases not matched to a gene. CDR3 bases: TGTGCCAGCAGCCAAGAGGAATGGACTAGCGGGACAGATACGCAGTATTTT. Translated: CASSQEEWTSGTDTQYF.